This entry concerns a single T cell receptor beta chain. The data were obtained in a study of tumor-infiltrating lymphocytes in primary liver carcinoma. This CDR3 contains 18 residues. Germline CDR1 and CDR2: MNHEY and SVGEGT. V was pared by 3 bases and J by 4 bases, with 14 bases of the junction left unmatched. From 500 ng of total RNA, TCR beta-specific cDNA was reverse-transcribed using a constant-region primer. ARM-PCR was slightly modified, and three nested multiplex PCR rounds with it gave rise to the TCR beta libraries. A C-beta reverse primer and TRBV1-TRBV30 forward primers served in each of the first two PCR rounds, at 10 cycles apiece. In TCRdb, the multiplex PCR reads were re-called with MiXCR into one record per CDR3 protein. The sample carries about 120,000 distinct CDR3 sequences, about 59% recorded once. Taking roughly 20-32 mg of unsorted bulk tissue, the authors co-extracted RNA and DNA.

This sequence was found in a woman aged 55-70 years with primary liver carcinoma and hepatitis B virus infection. The genes are TRBV6-2 or TRBV6-3 and TRBJ2-2; 7 bases are a match to TRBD2. The sequenced sample was liver tumor tissue from sampling region 1. The subset is: tumor region T1, superior pole. This CDR3 is CASSYWVSGPTITGELFF. The CDR3 coding sequence is TGTGCCAGCAGTTATTGGGTTAGCGGGCCCACGATCACCGGGGAGCTGTTTTTT.